This is a list of T cell receptor beta chains from one sample in a study of blood T cell repertoires in COVID-19. TCRdb keeps only in-frame clones here, not all; method: immunoSEQ multiplex PCR. The sample carries about 190,000 clones, 85% to 90% recorded once. Sequenced sample: peripheral blood. The receptors were sampled from a man aged 35-49 years with active or convalescent COVID-19. CDR3s include the opening cysteine and the closing phenylalanine or tryptophan. A D gene is named only where the DNA matches it firmly. Expanded clones get a size class; other rows say once, few or many, or leave the size out.

TRBJ1-6,-,once,TRBV21-1,CASSKGGTRTYNSPLHF,TGTGCCAGCAGCAAAGGGGGCACCCGAACCTATAATTCACCCCTCCACTTT
TRBJ2-7,-,-,TRBV11-3,CASQGQYGEQYF,TGTGCCAGCCAAGGACAGTATGGCGAGCAGTACTTC
TRBJ1-1,-,-,TRBV7-8,CASSPDRVNTEAFF,TGTGCCAGCAGCCCAGACAGAGTGAACACTGAAGCTTTCTTT
TRBJ2-1,TRBD2,-,TRBV6-5,CASSYGTSGNEQFF,TGTGCCAGCAGTTACGGGACTAGCGGTAATGAGCAGTTCTTC
TRBJ1-1,TRBD1,-,TRBV7-2,CASSLQRGLPTEAFF,TGTGCCAGCAGCCTACAAAGGGGGCTGCCCACTGAAGCTTTCTTT
TRBJ2-7,-,-,TRBV11-3,CASSLDSVSYEQYF,TGTGCCAGCAGCTTAGACAGTGTCTCCTACGAGCAGTACTTC
TRBJ1-1,-,once,TRBV5-8,CASSLVGRATGEAFF,TGTGCCAGCAGCTTGGTAGGCAGGGCCACAGGGGAAGCTTTCTTT
TRBJ1-1,-,-,TRBV30,CARWGDTEAFF,TGTGCCCGATGGGGGGACACTGAAGCTTTCTTT
TRBJ1-1,-,-,TRBV19,CASSIGNTEAFF,TGTGCCAGTAGTATCGGGAACACTGAAGCTTTCTTT
TRBJ2-5,-,-,TRBV5-5,CASSLWGRAETQYF,TGTGCCAGCAGCTTGTGGGGGCGAGCAGAGACCCAGTACTTC
TRBJ1-3,TRBD1,-,TRBV24-1,CATRQGGGFGNTIYF,TGTGCCACCAGACAGGGGGGGGGTTTTGGAAACACCATATATTTT
TRBJ2-1,-,-,TRBV11-2,CASSFVHYNEQFF,TGTGCCAGCAGCTTCGTACATTACAATGAGCAGTTCTTC
TRBJ1-3,TRBD1,-,TRBV5-1,CASSSPGQEADTIYF,TGCGCCAGCAGCTCCCCGGGACAGGAGGCGGACACCATATATTTT
TRBJ1-1,TRBD1,-,TRBV4-1,CASSQETGWNTEAFF,TGCGCCAGCAGCCAAGAGACAGGGTGGAACACTGAAGCTTTCTTT
TRBJ1-5,-,-,TRBV15,CATSRADQPQHF,TGTGCCACCAGCAGAGCGGATCAGCCCCAGCATTTT
TRBJ1-3,-,-,TRBV28,CASSSRGAGDIGNTIYF,TGTGCCAGCAGTTCGAGGGGCGCGGGGGATATAGGAAACACCATATATTTT
TRBJ2-2,-,-,TRBV5-1,CASSLVQGMNTGELFF,TGCGCCAGCAGCTTGGTTCAGGGAATGAACACCGGGGAGCTGTTTTTT
TRBJ1-2,-,-,TRBV2,CASSALRGNYGYTF,TGTGCCAGCAGTGCGCTCAGGGGAAACTATGGCTACACCTTC
TRBJ1-6,-,-,TRBV30,CAWRKANSYNSPLHF,TGTGCCTGGAGGAAAGCTAACTCCTATAATTCACCCCTCCACTTT
TRBJ1-1,-,-,TRBV18,CASSPERQNTEAFF,TGTGCCAGCTCACCAGAACGACAGAACACTGAAGCTTTCTTT